The rows below give T cell receptor beta chains drawn from one sample of a study of blood T cell repertoires in COVID-19. Assay: immunoSEQ multiplex PCR; the TCRdb copy retains only in-frame clones and omits some. Among 65,000 to 95,000 clones listed, 80% were seen once. The sequenced sample consisted of peripheral blood. Receptors were obtained from a woman aged 40-49 years with active or convalescent COVID-19. Both conserved end residues are part of each CDR3. A D gene is named only where the DNA matches it firmly. Clone size, where shown, is once, few, many, or a class for clones that have expanded.

v_call	d_call	j_call	clone_size	cdr3_nt	cdr3_aa
TRBV28	TRBD1	TRBJ2-7	NA	TGTGCCAGCAGTTCGGGACAGCGAAGACCCTACGAGCAGTACTTC	CASSSGQRRPYEQYF
TRBV2	NA	TRBJ1-4	few	TGTGCCAGCAAGGGGCGGAATGAAAAACTGTTTTTT	CASKGRNEKLFF
TRBV4-3	NA	TRBJ2-6	NA	TGCGCCAGCAGCCAAGAGGCGGCTGGGGCCAACGTCCTGACTTTC	CASSQEAAGANVLTF
TRBV11-2	TRBD1	TRBJ1-5	NA	TGTGCCAGCAGCTTAGCGCAGGGGGCTGGGCAGCCCCAGCATTTT	CASSLAQGAGQPQHF
TRBV9	TRBD1	TRBJ1-2	NA	TGTGCCAGCAGCCCGACAGGGATCGCTAACTATGGCTACACCTTC	CASSPTGIANYGYTF
TRBV25-1	NA	TRBJ2-5	NA	TGTGCCAGCACAACCGCCGCGGGCCAGTACTTC	CASTTAAGQYF
TRBV12-5	TRBD2	TRBJ2-3	NA	TGTGCTAGTGGTTTGGGAAGACTAGCGAACACAGATACGCAGTATTTT	CASGLGRLANTDTQYF
TRBV6-4	TRBD1	TRBJ1-4	NA	TGTGCCAGCAGTGTGGGACAGAGTAATGAAAAACTGTTTTTT	CASSVGQSNEKLFF
TRBV7-9	NA	TRBJ1-4	NA	TGTGCCAGCAGCTTTCCAGGGGCCGGTGAAAAACTGTTTTTT	CASSFPGAGEKLFF
TRBV7-2	NA	TRBJ1-2	NA	TGTGCCAGCAGCTTACCCGGAGGATATGGCTACACCTTC	CASSLPGGYGYTF
TRBV7-9	TRBD1	TRBJ1-3	few	TGTGCCAGCAGCTTATCGGGGACAGCAAACACCATATATTTT	CASSLSGTANTIYF
TRBV6-4	NA	TRBJ2-7	NA	TGTGCCAGCAGTGAAAAACTAGAGGGCGTCTTCGAGCAGTACTTC	CASSEKLEGVFEQYF
TRBV6-5	NA	TRBJ2-1	NA	TGTGCCAGCAGGGACTATAACAATGAGCAGTTCTTC	CASRDYNNEQFF
TRBV28	NA	TRBJ2-2	NA	TGTGCCAGCAGTTTGGGCAAGAAGCTGTTTTTT	CASSLGKKLFF
TRBV6-2/TRBV6-3	TRBD1	TRBJ1-2	NA	TGTGCCAGCAGTTACCCCGGGACAGTCCGTAACTATGGCTACACCTTC	CASSYPGTVRNYGYTF
TRBV7-2	NA	TRBJ2-1	NA	TGTGCCAGCAGCTTAGTAGGTATCGGGGTAGAGCAGTTCTTC	CASSLVGIGVEQFF
TRBV11-1	NA	TRBJ2-7	NA	TGTGCCAGCAGCCTCGTCTCCTACGAGCAGTACTTC	CASSLVSYEQYF